These T cell receptor beta chains were read from a single sample in a study of OX40 agonist ivuxolimab in advanced cancers. Sequenced by immunoSEQ multiplex PCR; TCRdb stores in-frame clones only, minus some. The table lists approximately 82,000 clones, around 92% of them singletons, with about 9.1% in the top ten. Material: CD4+ or CD8+ T cells sorted from blood, obtained in a trial of the OX40 agonist ivuxolimab. All receptors derive from an adult with an advanced solid tumor such as melanoma, head and neck, liver or kidney cancer. Both conserved end residues are part of each CDR3. Each record gives: J gene, CDR3 length, V gene, D gene, clone size, CDR3 protein, CDR3 DNA. The D gene is left open where the match is weak. Where a row states a size, it is once, few, many or the class of an expanded clone; other rows omit it.

TRBJ1-2,11,TRBV6-4,-,-,CASSEGDSYTF,TGTGCCAGCAGTGAAGGGGACAGCTACACCTTC
TRBJ2-1,14,TRBV7-2,-,-,CASSFIRTTAEQFF,TGTGCCAGCAGCTTCATCCGGACGACGGCTGAGCAGTTCTTC
TRBJ2-1,13,TRBV2,-,-,CASSEPFLVEQFF,TGTGCCAGCAGTGAGCCGTTTTTGGTTGAGCAGTTCTTC
TRBJ1-5,14,TRBV27,TRBD1,few,CASGDRVSRQPQHF,TGTGCCAGCGGGGACAGGGTTTCGAGGCAGCCCCAGCATTTT
TRBJ2-5,12,TRBV18,-,-,CASSPQGETQYF,TGTGCCAGCTCACCACAGGGGGAGACCCAGTACTTC
TRBJ1-4,14,TRBV9,-,-,CASSSAGANEKLFF,TGTGCCAGCAGCTCGGCAGGCGCTAATGAAAAACTGTTTTTT
TRBJ1-4,14,TRBV2,-,-,CASRERDGGEKLFF,TGTGCCAGCAGGGAGAGGGATGGCGGTGAAAAACTGTTTTTT
TRBJ2-3,17,TRBV7-3,TRBD2,-,CASSLAGGPGGADTQYF,TGTGCCAGCAGCTTAGCCGGAGGGCCCGGGGGGGCGGATACGCAGTATTTT
TRBJ2-7,12,TRBV25-1,TRBD1,-,CASSDRVDEQYF,TGTGCCAGCAGCGACAGGGTGGACGAGCAGTACTTC
TRBJ1-1,17,TRBV7-9,-,-,CASSLGIGGRSNTEAFF,TGTGCCAGCAGCTTAGGGATCGGGGGTCGGTCAAACACTGAAGCTTTCTTT
TRBJ1-2,11,TRBV4-1,-,-,CASSQGYRYTF,TGCGCCAGCAGCCAAGGGTATCGCTATACCTTC
TRBJ2-2,15,TRBV6-1,-,once,CASRRGGGNTGELFF,TGTGCCAGCAGAAGGGGTGGAGGGAACACCGGGGAGCTGTTTTTT
TRBJ2-3,15,TRBV2,-,-,CASRKLGPLTDTQYF,TGTGCCAGCAGGAAACTGGGACCGCTCACAGATACGCAGTATTTT
TRBJ1-1,17,TRBV7-6,-,once,CASSLGQGIPLSTEAFF,TGTGCCAGCAGCTTAGGGCAGGGGATTCCCTTGAGCACTGAAGCTTTCTTT
TRBJ1-5,17,TRBV9,-,-,CASNLSPGVYNNQPQHF,TGTGCCAGCAACCTATCACCGGGCGTATACAACAATCAGCCCCAGCATTTT
TRBJ1-2,15,TRBV10-3,-,few,CAISESRDNWDGYTF,TGTGCCATCAGTGAGTCGAGAGACAACTGGGATGGCTACACCTTC
TRBJ2-7,17,TRBV4-1,TRBD2,-,CASSQGQLAGAPYEQYF,TGCGCCAGCAGCCAAGGCCAACTAGCGGGGGCCCCCTACGAGCAGTACTTC
TRBJ2-7,18,TRBV11-2,TRBD2,-,CASSSGISRSGRSYEQYF,TGTGCCAGCAGCTCAGGGATCTCCCGGAGCGGGAGGTCGTACGAGCAGTACTTC
TRBJ1-1,14,TRBV10-1,-,once,CASSESGGPTEAFF,TGCGCCAGCAGTGAGTCGGGGGGCCCGACTGAAGCTTTCTTT
TRBJ1-5,15,TRBV5-1,-,-,CASSLVEGAGQPQHF,TGCGCCAGCAGCTTGGTCGAGGGTGCGGGTCAGCCCCAGCATTTT
TRBJ2-7,14,TRBV7-2,TRBD1,-,CASSSTGEVHEQYF,TGTGCCAGCAGCTCGACAGGGGAGGTCCACGAGCAGTACTTC
TRBJ2-5,15,TRBV18,-,-,CASSPGTGNEETQYF,TGTGCCAGCTCACCAGGCACAGGTAACGAGGAGACCCAGTACTTC
TRBJ1-1,14,TRBV5-1,TRBD1,-,CASSFGTGGTEAFF,TGCGCCAGCAGCTTCGGGACAGGGGGCACTGAAGCTTTCTTT
TRBJ2-3,13,TRBV27,TRBD2,once,CASSRFLAGGQYF,TGTGCCAGCAGTCGATTCCTAGCGGGAGGGCAGTATTTT
TRBJ1-1,14,TRBV5-1,TRBD1,-,CASSIGTGRTEAFF,TGCGCCAGCAGCATCGGGACAGGGAGGACTGAAGCTTTCTTT
TRBJ2-7,14,TRBV5-8,TRBD2,-,CASRIAGGGYEQYF,TGTGCCAGCAGAATAGCGGGAGGCGGGTACGAGCAGTACTTC
TRBJ2-7,13,TRBV10-3,TRBD2,-,CAITPGRSNEQYF,TGTGCCATCACCCCCGGGAGGAGCAACGAGCAGTACTTC
TRBJ2-3,14,TRBV29-1,TRBD1,once,CSVTGGTSTDTQYF,TGCAGCGTGACAGGGGGCACTAGCACAGATACGCAGTATTTT
TRBJ2-7,12,TRBV6-6,-,-,CASSRTLGEQYF,TGTGCCAGCAGTCGGACTTTGGGCGAGCAGTACTTC
TRBJ2-7,14,TRBV4-1,-,few,CASSQDPQGSEQYF,TGCGCCAGCAGCCAAGATCCACAGGGTTCCGAGCAGTACTTC
TRBJ2-3,14,TRBV5-4,-,-,CASSFDLRTDTQYF,TGTGCCAGCAGCTTTGATCTTCGCACAGATACGCAGTATTTT
TRBJ2-7,16,TRBV19,-,-,CASSIVGPPVLGEQYF,TGTGCCAGTAGTATAGTAGGACCTCCAGTCCTAGGCGAGCAGTACTTC